Following are 19 T cell receptor beta chains from one sample sequenced in a study of blood T cell repertoires in COVID-19. Profiling relied on immunoSEQ multiplex PCR, and the TCRdb table lists in-frame clones only, not all of them. The sample has fewer than 300,000 clones, around 81% seen once. Sequencing used peripheral blood. Source of these receptors: a woman aged 55-70 years with active or convalescent COVID-19.

The rearrangement joins TRBV5-5 to TRBJ1-2; TRBD1 is a possible D gene (5 bases). V gave up 0 bases and J gave up 3 bases, with 12 bases separating them. Germline assignment: CDR1 SGHKS and CDR2 YYEKEE (reference sequence). This CDR3 comprises 15 residues. CDR3 in amino acids: CASSLAGQGDYGYTF. CDR3 bases: TGTGCCAGCAGCTTGGCCGGGCAGGGCGACTATGGCTACACCTTC.

As regards this clone: Other DNA sequences of this sample code for an identical CDR3. The chain couples TRBV6-5 to TRBJ2-7, with D perhaps matching TRBD1 (6 bases). With 6 bases removed from V and 1 base from J, the gap between germline ends came to 7 bases. Germline CDR1 and CDR2: MNHEY and SVGAGI. The CDR3 is 12 residues long. The CDR3 spells CASRTGSYEQYF. CDR3 nucleotide sequence: TGTGCCAGCAGAACAGGGTCCTACGAGCAGTACTTC.

The chain employs TRBV4-3 and TRBJ2-6; a weak D match, TRBD2 (6 bases). Per germline, CDR1 LGHNA and CDR2 YSLEER. V shed 3 bases and J shed 0 bases, with 15 bases lying between them. The CDR3 is 18 amino acids. Written as DNA, the CDR3 is TGCGCCAGCAGCCAGTGGAGGGGCGGCTCCTCTGGGGCCAACGTCCTGACTTTC. It encodes CASSQWRGGSSGANVLTF.

The chain joins TRBV29-1 to TRBJ1-1, with a tentative D call TRBD1 (6 bases). The V and J ends lost 6 bases and 1 base respectively, with 15 bases between them. The CDR3 is 14 residues long. The V gene's germline CDR1 is SQVTM and CDR2 ANQGSEA. CDR3 nucleotide sequence: TGCAGCGTAGGGCGGACAGCCTCGAACACTGAAGCTTTCTTT. This codes for CSVGRTASNTEAFF. Complete variable domain (other parts from reference TRBV29-1 and TRBJ1-1): SAVISQKPSRDICQRGTSLTIQCQVDSQVTMMFWYRQQPGQSLTLIATANQGSEATYESGFVIDKFPISRPNLTFSTLTVSNMSPEDSSIYLCSVGRTASNTEAFFGQGTRLTVV.

V usage is TRBV6-2 or TRBV6-3 and J usage is TRBJ1-2; D perhaps matches TRBD1 (6 bases). Germline CDR1 is MNHEY and CDR2 is SVGEGT. The CDR3 is 14 amino acids. Trimming removed 1 base from V and 7 bases from J, with 13 bases in between. The DNA for the CDR3 is TGTGCCAGCAGTTACTTACAGGGAGTTGTTGGCTACACCTTC. It specifies CASSYLQGVVGYTF.

The chain joins TRBV19 to TRBJ1-1; 10 bases are a match to TRBD1. The CDR3 runs 12 residues. Germline CDR1 is LNHDA and CDR2 is SQIVND (reference sequence). CDR3 protein: CGTGGPNTEAFF. For the CDR3, the DNA is TGTGGGACAGGGGGGCCGAACACTGAAGCTTTCTTT.

The chain combines TRBV27 with TRBJ1-1, with no clear D. This CDR3 spans 14 amino acids. The germline CDR1 and CDR2 sequences are MNHEY and SMNVEV (reference sequence). Trimming pared 6 bases from V and 1 base from J, leaving 12 bases between. Written as DNA, the CDR3 is TGTGCCAGCAGCTACTACGGGGAGAACACTGAAGCTTTCTTT. Its translation: CASSYYGENTEAFF.

J is TRBJ2-1 and V is TRBV7-9; 9 bases fit TRBD1. CDR1 is SEHNR, CDR2 FQNEAQ, per germline (reference sequence). Unmatched junction bases numbered 10, after V lost 5 bases and J lost 8 bases. The CDR3 totals 15 residues. CDR3 loop: CASSPPIRQGDEQFF. CDR3 nucleotides: TGTGCCAGCAGCCCTCCAATAAGACAGGGGGATGAGCAGTTCTTC.

The chain uses TRBV30 and TRBJ2-1; TRBD2 matches 9 bases. With V trimmed by 0 bases and J by 8 bases, 8 bases remained unmatched. This CDR3 spans 15 amino acids. Germline CDR1 and CDR2: GTSNPN and SVGIG (reference sequence). The CDR3 here is CAWSVPLAGLDEQFF. As DNA, the CDR3 is TGTGCCTGGAGTGTACCGCTAGCGGGGTTGGATGAGCAGTTCTTC.

The chain links TRBV3-1 (or the pseudogene TRBV3-2) to TRBJ1-1; no clear D gene. Germline V gives CDR1 LGHDT, CDR2 YNNKEL (reference sequence). Trimming took off 2 bases at V and 1 base at J, with 5 bases between the two ends. The length of the CDR3 is 13 residues. The CDR3 here is CASSQSGNTEAFF. The CDR3 DNA is TGTGCCAGCAGCCAATCAGGGAACACTGAAGCTTTCTTT.

The chain has TRBV18 and TRBJ2-5; TRBD2 is a possible D gene (6 bases). Germline CDR1 KGHSH, CDR2 LQKENI. This CDR3 region has 13 residues. V dropped 3 bases and J dropped 3 bases, with 8 bases sitting between them. CDR3 loop: CASSPGGKETQYF. The CDR3 nucleotides are TGTGCCAGCTCACCGGGAGGTAAAGAGACCCAGTACTTC.

The rearrangement uses TRBV19 and TRBJ1-6; D ambiguous. Germline loops: CDR1 LNHDA, CDR2 SQIVND (reference sequence). The CDR3 extends over 12 amino acids. Deletions cut 6 bases from V and 5 bases from J, with 5 bases between. The CDR3 is CASSLHNSPLHF. In nucleotides, the CDR3 is TGTGCCAGTAGCCTCCATAATTCACCCCTCCACTTT.

The chain recombines TRBV27 with TRBJ1-5; D is unresolved. The CDR3 consists of 15 residues. Germline-derived CDR1 and CDR2 are MNHEY and SMNVEV (reference sequence). Trimming took off 0 bases at V and 5 bases at J, with 11 bases between the two ends. CDR3 in DNA: TGTGCCAGCAGTTTATCGTTGCGGAACTATCAGCCCCAGCATTTT. It yields the protein CASSLSLRNYQPQHF.

The chain joins TRBV7-6 to TRBJ2-7, with 7 bases that match TRBD1. Germline V CDR1 and CDR2: SGHVS, FNYEAQ. V dropped 5 bases and J dropped 6; count of bases not matched to a gene: 4. This CDR3 is 12 amino acids long. This CDR3 reads CASSRDRAEQYF. In DNA form, the CDR3 reads TGTGCCAGCAGCCGAGACAGGGCCGAGCAGTACTTC. The full variable domain, in which reference TRBV7-6 and TRBJ2-7 provide the parts outside the CDR3, is GAGVSQSPRYKVTKRGQDVALRCDPISGHVSLYWYRQALGQGPEFLTYFNYEAQQDKSGLPNDRFSAERPEGSISTLTIQRTEQRDSAMYRCASSRDRAEQYFGPGTRLTVT.

V usage is TRBV6-6 and J usage is TRBJ1-5, with D possibly being TRBD1 (6 bases). The CDR3 is 17 residues long. The ends were cut back, 5 bases at V and 6 bases at J, with 23 bases in the middle. Germline-derived CDR1 and CDR2 are MNHNY and SVGAGI (reference sequence). The CDR3 loop reads CASSPSHREVKGQPQHF. The CDR3 DNA reads as TGTGCCAGCAGTCCCTCCCACAGGGAAGTGAAGGGTCAGCCCCAGCATTTT.

The genes are TRBV15 and TRBJ1-5; weak D call: TRBD1 (5 bases). The CDR3 contains 15 residues. The germline V gene encodes CDR1 LNHNV and CDR2 YYDKDF (reference sequence). Trimming removed 3 bases from V and 5 bases from J, with 14 bases in between. The CDR3 is CATSRGPRADQPQHF. The CDR3 coding sequence is TGTGCCACCAGCAGGGGGCCTCGGGCCGATCAGCCCCAGCATTTT.

The V gene is TRBV3-1 (or the pseudogene TRBV3-2), the J gene TRBJ2-1; TRBD2 matches 9 bases. This CDR3 region has 15 residues. Germline CDR1 and CDR2: LGHDT and YNNKEL (reference sequence). V trimming: 2 bases; J trimming: 2 bases; junction bases outside the gene matches: 1. CDR3 amino acids: CASSQQRGAYNEQFF. The CDR3 bases are TGTGCCAGCAGCCAACAGCGGGGGGCCTACAATGAGCAGTTCTTC.

V usage is TRBV7-8 and J usage is TRBJ1-2; no firm D call. Per germline, CDR1 SGHVS and CDR2 FQNEAQ. V shed 1 base and J shed 8 bases, with 11 bases lying between them. This CDR3 contains 13 residues. The CDR3 protein is CASSLDRGRGYTF. CDR3 DNA sequence: TGTGCCAGCAGCTTAGACCGGGGTAGGGGCTACACCTTC.

The chain couples TRBV19 to TRBJ2-1, with D perhaps TRBD1 (5 bases). There are 14 residues in the CDR3. Trimming cost V 5 bases and J 6 bases, with 14 bases left between them. Germline lookup yields CDR1 LNHDA and CDR2 SQIVND (reference sequence). The CDR3 reads CASSAHSGFNEQFF. The CDR3 nucleotides read TGTGCCAGTAGTGCACATTCAGGGTTCAATGAGCAGTTCTTC.